The clone carrying this T cell receptor (beta chain) was seen more than once but under ten times. Its antigen remains unknown. This sample is drawn from a study of blood T cells in healthy people across ages. As for the study in general: Every two T cells gave about one barcoded beta molecule via template switching.

This CDR3 spans 17 amino acids. Germline CDR1 and CDR2: LGHDT and YNNKEL (reference sequence). The V end lost 0 bases, the J end lost 5 bases, and 17 bases lay between the germline ends. Using a J-beta primer mix together with a sample-barcoded 5' primer, a second PCR was run for about 6 to 11 cycles. Via MiXCR, TCRdb re-called the 5' RACE reads, giving one row per CDR3 protein. The table has hundreds of thousands of distinct CDR3 sequences, 35% to 45% seen once; the top ten hold under 25%. Study observations and caveats: Per million T cells, the diversity of TCR beta decreased roughly linearly as age advanced.

This chain connects TRBV3-1 to TRBJ2-1, with D perhaps being TRBD1 or TRBD2 (5 bases each). The receptor was isolated from a woman aged 55-69 years in good health. Sequencing was carried out using blood. CDR3 region: CASSQEVGLGVNNEQFF. For the CDR3, the DNA is TGTGCCAGCAGCCAAGAAGTAGGTCTGGGGGTCAACAATGAGCAGTTCTTC.